This TCR beta chain stems from a study of T cell clonotyping in hematopoietic cell transplantation. Sample time point: recipient sample about 28 days before transplant, after cytoreduction. Blood collection times were about day -28 and days 30, 100, 180 posttransplant. Study-wide findings and caveats: Higher Inverse Simpson Index values in graft donor and pretransplant recipient predicted broader posttransplant TCR diversity.

CDR3 size: 16 residues. V lost 2 bases and J 2 bases, leaving 11 bases between the germline ends. Germline values: CDR1 SGHRS, CDR2 YFSETQ. Assay used: immunoSEQ multiplex PCR; TCRdb lists only in-frame clones, some missing. The data show approximately 27,000 clones, around 93% seen once. A note on this clone: Its target is not known.

The sequences come from peripheral blood mononuclear cells, collected before stem cell transplant. The clonotype comes from a man aged 50 or older with acute myeloid leukemia. Some clones in this sample may be carry-over from other donors' samples. The genes are TRBV5-1 and TRBJ2-6; D unresolved. CDR3: CASSLTAPPGANVLTF. The CDR3 DNA sequence: TGCGCCAGCAGCTTAACAGCCCCCCCTGGGGCCAACGTCCTGACTTTC.